This paragraph reports one T cell receptor beta chain. Its cognate antigen is unknown. TEMRA cells were FACS-enriched, while CD8+ and CD4+ T cells were negatively isolated. The data originate from a study of CD8 T cells in Susac syndrome. RNA amounts of roughly 0.45 to 1 ug underwent reverse transcription with random hexamers. Amplification of TCR beta CDR3 across 54 Vbeta and 13 Jbeta was performed with immunoSEQ multiplex PCR. Each CDR3 protein gets one entry after TCRdb re-called the immunoSEQ multiplex PCR reads with MiXCR. The sample yields about 300,000 distinct CDR3 sequences, 75% to 85% seen once. The CDR3 covers 17 residues. Germline-derived CDR1 and CDR2 are DFQATT and SNEGSKA (reference sequence). V lost 6 bases and J lost 2, with 24 bases in between. Study conclusions and caveats: The TCR sequencing and HLA analysis in the study involved a relatively small number of individuals, as the study acknowledged.

Sequences were obtained from CD8+ T cells from PBMCs. The chain is built from TRBV20-1 and TRBJ2-3; D remains ambiguous. The sequence was obtained from a human donor with multiple sclerosis. The CDR3 reads CSASESRTLMNTDTQYF. The CDR3 DNA follows: TGCAGTGCCTCGGAAAGCAGAACCTTGATGAACACAGATACGCAGTATTTT.